The 22 T cell receptor beta chains presented below share a single source sample, sequenced in a study of human T cells and chemical hapten exposure. Using its own MiXCR run on the RACE reads, TCRdb lists one record per CDR3 protein. The repertoire includes approximately 350,000 distinct CDR3 sequences, around 7% of them detected once, and less than 10% sits in the top ten. Indicated time point: patch test 1, 2 weeks after DPC sensitization. Described treatment: therapeutic diphenylcyclopropenone sensitization with weekly scalp DPC. Sequenced material: whole blood, taken in connection with sensitization to the hapten diphenylcyclopropenone (DPC). Receptors were obtained from a woman aged 18-29 years with alopecia areata. Some clones in this sample may be carry-over from other donors' samples.

This clonotype was observed a single time. J is TRBJ1-5 and V is TRBV7-9, with 7 bases fitting TRBD1. Trimming cost V 5 bases and J 2 bases; bases outside gene matches: 9. CDR3 size: 16 residues. Germline V gene lookup returns CDR1 SEHNR and CDR2 FQNEAQ (reference sequence). This chain's CDR3 is CASSQEGAERNQPQHF. The CDR3 coding sequence is TGTGCCAGCAGCCAAGAGGGGGCAGAACGCAATCAGCCCCAGCATTTT.

This clonotype was seen many times. This chain joins TRBV6-5 and TRBJ1-6; unclear D gene. Germline values: CDR1 MNHEY, CDR2 SVGAGI. The CDR3 extends over 12 amino acids. The germline V and J ends were trimmed by 6 bases and 16 bases, with 16 bases remaining between them. The CDR3 nucleotides read TGTGCCAGCAGCAATGAGGACCGTTCTCTCCACTTT. Amino acid sequence: CASSNEDRSLHF.

This clonotype came up a few times. The chain uses TRBV27 and TRBJ1-1; D remains unclear. This CDR3 comprises 13 residues. CDR1 MNHEY and CDR2 SMNVEV come from the germline V gene (reference sequence). Trimming stripped 5 bases from V and 1 base from J, with 8 bases between. The CDR3 bases are TGTGCCAGCAGTCCTTTTAGGAACACTGAAGCTTTCTTT. It encodes CASSPFRNTEAFF.

There are many counts of this clonotype. The rearrangement links TRBV7-9 to TRBJ2-5, with D possibly TRBD1 on 6 matching bases. Germline V CDR1 and CDR2: SEHNR, FQNEAQ (reference sequence). The CDR3 loop spans 15 amino acids. With 5 bases removed from V and 5 bases from J, the gap between germline ends came to 18 bases. The DNA for the CDR3 is TGTGCCAGCAGCCCGATACAGGGTTCGGTGGAGACCCAGTACTTC. Translation gives CASSPIQGSVETQYF. Full variable domain (remainder filled in from reference TRBV7-9 and TRBJ2-5): DTGVSQNPRHKITKRGQNVTFRCDPISEHNRLYWYRQTLGQGPEFLTYFQNEAQLEKSRLLSDRFSAERPKGSFSTLEIQRTEQGDSAMYLCASSPIQGSVETQYFGPGTRLLVL.

This clonotype was recorded at least ten times. The rearrangement links TRBV3-1 to TRBJ2-3, with 9 bases lining up with TRBD2. Germline V lookup: CDR1 LGHDT, CDR2 YNNKEL (reference sequence). V was pared by 4 bases and J by 2 bases, with 16 bases of the junction left unmatched. The CDR3 consists of 19 residues. CDR3 in amino acids: CASSLVAGAFFFNTDTQYF. CDR3 bases: TGTGCCAGCAGCCTCGTAGCGGGGGCCTTTTTCTTCAACACAGATACGCAGTATTTT.

The chain couples TRBV6-6 to TRBJ1-3, with a possible D match to TRBD1 (6 bases). Germline V gene data show CDR1 as MNHNY and CDR2 as SVGAGI (reference sequence). The CDR3 runs to 15 residues. V lost 5 bases to trimming and J lost 0 bases, with 11 bases between them. The CDR3 DNA follows: TGTGCCAGCAGTAAGGGGGTCCACTCTGGAAACACCATATATTTT. Translation: CASSKGVHSGNTIYF.

This clonotype was detected a few times. The rearrangement uses TRBV18 and TRBJ1-1; D possibly corresponds to TRBD1 (6 bases). The CDR3 is made up of 14 amino acids. Trimming took 9 bases from V and 1 from J, leaving 15 bases between them. Germline V gives CDR1 KGHSH, CDR2 LQKENI. The CDR3 sequence is CASEIRGTNTEAFF. In nucleotides, the CDR3 is TGTGCCAGTGAAATCAGGGGAACGAACACTGAAGCTTTCTTT.

This clonotype came up many times. The chain recombines TRBV2 with TRBJ2-3; 13 positions agree with TRBD2. The length of the CDR3 is 17 residues. Germline trimming cut 5 bases from V and 6 bases from J; bases unmatched to any gene: 11. Looked up from germline, CDR1 is SNHLY and CDR2 is FYNNEI. DNA of the CDR3: TGTGCCAGCAGTAATCCGGGACTAGCGGGGTTGGTTGATACGCAGTATTTT. Its translation: CASSNPGLAGLVDTQYF.

CDR3 amino acids: CASSLVSQATDTQYF. The CDR3 coding sequence is TGTGCCAGCAGCTTAGTCAGCCAGGCTACAGATACGCAGTATTTT. The chain combines TRBV11-1 with TRBJ2-3, with D unresolved. Trimming took 1 base from V and 3 from J, leaving 11 bases between them. CDR3 length: 15 amino acids. The germline CDR1 and CDR2 sequences are SGHAT and FQDESV (reference sequence).

The sample holds a few counts of this clonotype. This chain connects TRBV2 to TRBJ1-5; no clear D. V lost 4 bases and J lost 0, with 19 bases in between. The CDR3 covers 18 residues. Germline lookup yields CDR1 SNHLY and CDR2 FYNNEI. CDR3 nucleotide sequence: TGTGCCAGCAGTGGATATACCGGGTCCAAATATAGCAATCAGCCCCAGCATTTT. This gives the protein CASSGYTGSKYSNQPQHF.

This sequence joins TRBV20-1 and TRBJ2-7; 10 bases are a match to TRBD1. The junction had 9 bases not matched to a gene; V was cut back by 6 bases and J by 4 bases. The CDR3 has 14 amino acids. Germline loops: CDR1 DFQATT, CDR2 SNEGSKA (reference sequence). CDR3 residues: CSALPGQGMYEQYF. The CDR3 region has the DNA TGCAGTGCCCTACCGGGACAGGGGATGTACGAGCAGTACTTC.

This clonotype was picked up many times. This chain links TRBV9 with TRBJ2-1; 9 bases agree with TRBD2. This CDR3 is 15 amino acids long. The germline CDR1 and CDR2 sequences are SGDLS and YYNGEE. V lost 2 bases and J lost 6; bases outside the gene matches: 6. DNA of the CDR3: TGTGCCAGCAGCGTGTTAAGCGGGGGGATCAATGAGCAGTTCTTC. It translates to CASSVLSGGINEQFF.

This clonotype was recorded at least ten times. V usage is TRBV11-2 and J usage is TRBJ2-3; D uncertain. The V end was cut by 4 bases, the J end by 2 bases, with 7 bases between. Germline values: CDR1 SGHAT, CDR2 FQNNGV. This CDR3 comprises 13 residues. CDR3 protein: CASSSFVTDTQYF. CDR3 bases: TGTGCCAGCAGCTCTTTTGTCACAGATACGCAGTATTTT.

The chain couples TRBV5-1 to TRBJ2-7, with 10 bases identical to TRBD2. The CDR3 totals 14 residues. The V and J ends lost 4 bases and 4 bases, in that order; junction bases with no gene match: 5. Germline CDR1 SGHRS, CDR2 YFSETQ. The CDR3 loop is CASSAGTSDYEQYF. The CDR3 bases are TGCGCCAGCAGCGCCGGGACTAGCGATTACGAGCAGTACTTC. The full variable domain, completed using reference TRBV5-1 and TRBJ2-7, is KAGVTQTPRYLIKTRGQQVTLSCSPISGHRSVSWYQQTPGQGLQFLFEYFSETQRNKGNFPGRFSGRQFSNSRSEMNVSTLELGDSALYLCASSAGTSDYEQYFGPGTRLTVT.

The CDR3 region has the DNA TGTGCCAGCAGAAGCCCCCCGGGCAGGGGGCAATCTGGAAACACCATATATTTT. Translating gives CASRSPPGRGQSGNTIYF. The chain uses TRBV6-1 and TRBJ1-3, with TRBD1 matching over 8 bases. There are 18 residues in the CDR3. The trim removed 6 bases at V and 1 base at J, leaving 14 bases unmatched. The V gene's germline CDR1 is MNHNS and CDR2 SASEGT.

The chain carries TRBV6-8 and TRBJ2-7, with 8 nucleotides matching TRBD1. The length of the CDR3 is 16 residues. V lost 8 bases, J lost 0 bases, and 12 bases stayed unmatched. In germline, CDR1 is MNHGY, CDR2 SAAAGT. CDR3 sequence (DNA): TGTGCCAGCGTCTTTACAGGGGGGCCCTACTCCTACGAGCAGTACTTC. Its translation is CASVFTGGPYSYEQYF.

There are a few counts of this clonotype. The rearrangement joins TRBV12-3 or TRBV12-4 to TRBJ1-2; possible D gene TRBD1, 6 bases. Trimming took 7 bases from V and 2 from J, leaving 14 bases between them. There are 14 residues in the CDR3. CDR3 in DNA: TGTGCCAGCAAGGCAGGGGTCCTAAACTATGGCTACACCTTC. It is translated as CASKAGVLNYGYTF.

V is TRBV6-1 and J is TRBJ2-7, with 7 bases that match TRBD1. The CDR3 has 14 amino acids. Trimming cost V 4 bases and J 5 bases; bases outside gene matches: 8. Looked up from germline, CDR1 is MNHNS and CDR2 is SASEGT. CDR3 in DNA: TGTGCCAGCAGTGGACAGGGTCCTAGGAACGAGCAGTACTTC. Protein product: CASSGQGPRNEQYF.

This clonotype was recorded a few times. V is TRBV20-1 and J is TRBJ2-7; D tentatively fits TRBD1 or TRBD2 (5 bases each). Per germline, CDR1 DFQATT and CDR2 SNEGSKA (reference sequence). CDR3 length: 13 amino acids. V was clipped by 5 bases and J by 7 bases, with 18 bases between them. The CDR3 sequence: CSASTPGTGEQYF. The DNA for the CDR3 is TGCAGTGCTTCTACCCCGGGGACGGGGGAGCAGTACTTC.

Ten or more counts support this clonotype. This chain connects TRBV5-1 to TRBJ2-4, with 8 bases aligning to TRBD1. The CDR3 has 15 amino acids. Trimming at V came to 4 bases and at J to 3 bases, leaving 6 bases not matched to a gene. Germline assignment: CDR1 SGHRS and CDR2 YFSETQ. The CDR3 DNA sequence: TGCGCCAGCAGCCAGGGGGCGAGTGACAAAAACATTCAGTACTTC. Protein: CASSQGASDKNIQYF.

V gene TRBV6-5 combines with J gene TRBJ2-6, with no clear D. V was cut by 2 bases and J by 0 bases, with 11 bases left in between. The CDR3 extends over 17 amino acids. Per germline, CDR1 MNHEY and CDR2 SVGAGI. This CDR3 reads CASSYNRRPSGANVLTF. The DNA for the CDR3 is TGTGCCAGCAGTTACAATAGACGCCCCTCTGGGGCCAACGTCCTGACTTTC.

This clonotype was observed many times. The chain couples TRBV7-2 to TRBJ2-5, with D perhaps matching TRBD1 or TRBD2 (5 bases each). Germline CDR1 and CDR2: SGHTA and FQGNSA. V gave up 2 bases and J gave up 4 bases, with 17 bases separating them. This CDR3 comprises 16 residues. The CDR3 nucleotides are TGTGCCAGCAGCTTACCCAGAGGGGCTGGTGGAGAGACCCAGTACTTC. Its translation: CASSLPRGAGGETQYF.